A single sample is the source of the 32 T cell receptor beta chains below, sequenced in a study of T cell repertoires in cytomegalovirus infection. TCRdb fed the reads into MiXCR, producing one record per CDR3 protein. Here the sample spans approximately 500,000 distinct CDR3 sequences, 16% being singletons. Sequencing input: CD8+ T cells from PBMCs. The receptors originated from a human donor in good health (CMV status not recorded). Some clones in this sample may be carry-over from other donors' samples.

Notes on this clonotype: A much bigger clone sits one base away, suggesting this may be a read error. The CDR3 does not end in the conserved phenylalanine or tryptophan, so this is likely a read error. J is TRBJ2-1 and V is TRBV4-1; 9 positions agree with TRBD2. Germline assignment: CDR1 MGHRA and CDR2 YSYEKL. Trimming removed 6 bases from V and 3 bases from J; junction bases left unmatched: 15. This CDR3 is 18 amino acids long. The CDR3 sequence: CASSRTGSGSKDYNEQFY. In DNA, the CDR3 is TGCGCCAGCAGTCGTACCGGTAGCGGGAGCAAGGACTACAATGAGCAGTTCTAC.

This clonotype was detected only a few times. This rearrangement joins TRBV7-9 to TRBJ2-7; 7 nucleotides agree with TRBD1. This CDR3 is built from 12 residues. The germline CDR1 and CDR2 sequences are SEHNR and FQNEAQ (reference sequence). With 7 bases clipped from V and 6 bases from J, the junction kept 6 bases outside the gene matches. CDR3 region: CASTDRVGEQYF. The CDR3, as DNA: TGTGCCAGCACAGACAGGGTTGGCGAGCAGTACTTC.

This clonotype has a count of ten or more. This sequence joins TRBV14 and TRBJ2-7; TRBD1 is a possible D gene (6 bases). Trimming took off 0 bases at V and 3 bases at J, with 12 bases between the two ends. This CDR3 has 15 amino acids. Germline CDR1 reads SGHDN; CDR2 reads FVKESK. DNA for the CDR3: TGTGCCAGCAGCCAAGACTACAGGGTGGACTACGAGCAGTACTTC. Protein product: CASSQDYRVDYEQYF.

The chain combines TRBV5-4 with TRBJ2-7; D gene uncertain. Germline V gene sequence: CDR1 SGHNT, CDR2 YYREEE (reference sequence). Trimming removed 0 bases from V and 2 bases from J, with 9 bases in between. The length of the CDR3 is 14 residues. The CDR3 nucleotides read TGTGCCAGCAGCTTGGAAGGCATAGCCTACGAGCAGTACTTC. Protein product: CASSLEGIAYEQYF. The full variable domain, in which reference TRBV5-4 and TRBJ2-7 provide the parts outside the CDR3, is ETGVTQSPTHLIKTRGQQVTLRCSSQSGHNTVSWYQQALGQGPQFIFQYYREEENGRGNFPPRFSGLQFPNYSSELNVNALELDDSALYLCASSLEGIAYEQYFGPGTRLTVT.

Many counts were recorded for this clonotype. This chain uses TRBV7-8 with TRBJ1-6; no clear D gene. The CDR3 has 12 amino acids. Germline-derived CDR1 and CDR2 are SGHVS and FQNEAQ. Trimming took 1 base from V and 13 from J, leaving 8 bases between them. In DNA, the CDR3 is TGTGCCAGCAGCTTAGGCGATAGGCCCCTCCACTTT. Translating gives CASSLGDRPLHF.

This clonotype has only one observation. The chain uses TRBV19 and TRBJ2-7; TRBD1 might be the D (5 bases). The V gene's germline CDR1 is LNHDA and CDR2 SQIVND (reference sequence). Trimming took 5 bases from V and 3 from J, leaving 11 bases between them. The CDR3 runs 13 residues. The CDR3 sequence: CASSLKGLYEQYF. CDR3 nucleotide sequence: TGTGCCAGTAGTCTAAAGGGGCTCTACGAGCAGTACTTC.

This clonotype was detected only a few times. The genes are TRBV4-1 and TRBJ1-1; D might be TRBD1 (5 bases). The CDR3 contains 15 residues. In germline, CDR1 is MGHRA, CDR2 YSYEKL. V was cut by 0 bases and J by 4 bases, with 12 bases left in between. DNA for the CDR3: TGCGCCAGCAGCCAAGAGTCGGGGGTGGTCACTGAAGCTTTCTTT. Protein: CASSQESGVVTEAFF.

V is TRBV7-8 and J is TRBJ1-1; D gene unclear. The CDR3 loop spans 15 amino acids. Trimming took off 5 bases at V and 0 bases at J, with 13 bases between the two ends. Germline lookup yields CDR1 SGHVS and CDR2 FQNEAQ. Here the CDR3 reads CASSAYTKMNTEAFF. CDR3 nucleotide sequence: TGTGCCAGCAGCGCGTACACCAAGATGAACACTGAAGCTTTCTTT.

This clonotype was picked up many times. The genes are TRBV6-1 and TRBJ2-5; D not certain. Per germline, CDR1 MNHNS and CDR2 SASEGT. This CDR3 is 16 amino acids long. Trimming shortened V by 6 bases and J by 5 bases, and 22 bases separated the two germline ends. The CDR3 protein is CASRLADITYGETQYF. As DNA, the CDR3 is TGTGCCAGCAGACTCGCCGACATTACCTATGGGGAGACCCAGTACTTC.

The sample holds a few counts of this clonotype. The chain employs TRBV9 and TRBJ2-7, with D possibly matching TRBD2 (5 bases). Germline CDR1 reads SGDLS; CDR2 reads YYNGEE. The CDR3 runs 15 residues. Trimming took off 0 bases at V and 4 bases at J, with 14 bases between the two ends. In DNA form, the CDR3 reads TGTGCCAGCAGCGTAGCATCAGAGGGATTATACGAGCAGTACTTC. Amino acids: CASSVASEGLYEQYF.

This clonotype was recorded a few times. The J gene is TRBJ1-1, the V gene TRBV29-1; possible D gene TRBD1, 6 bases. The CDR3 is made up of 13 amino acids. Trimming removed 4 bases from V and 3 bases from J, with 12 bases in between. CDR1 and CDR2 (germline): SQVTM, ANQGSEA. DNA for the CDR3: TGCAGCGTTGCACCAGGGGAGGACACTGAAGCTTTCTTT. This codes for CSVAPGEDTEAFF.

This clonotype was seen ten or more times. V and J are TRBV5-4 and TRBJ1-1; maybe TRBD1 (5 bases). The V end was cut by 2 bases, the J end by 3 bases, with 11 bases between. The germline V gene encodes CDR1 SGHNT and CDR2 YYREEE (reference sequence). The CDR3 totals 14 residues. The CDR3 region has the DNA TGTGCCAGCAGCTTCGATGAGGGGTACACTGAAGCTTTCTTT. This translates into CASSFDEGYTEAFF.

The chain has TRBV6-1 and TRBJ1-4; 9 bases match TRBD1. The CDR3 runs 14 residues. Trimming took 5 bases from V and 6 from J; bases not matched to a gene: 4. Per germline, CDR1 MNHNS and CDR2 SASEGT. CDR3 nucleotides: TGTGCCAGCAGTAAACAGGGGGCTGATGAAAAACTGTTTTTT. Its translation is CASSKQGADEKLFF.

This clonotype was recorded a few times. This chain joins TRBV6-1 and TRBJ1-1; D remains ambiguous. The CDR3 totals 13 residues. CDR1 is MNHNS and CDR2 is SASEGT in the germline V gene. Trimming pared 1 base from V and 3 bases from J, leaving 6 bases between. In nucleotides, the CDR3 is TGTGCCAGCAGTGAAGTGGGGTACACTGAAGCTTTCTTT. It specifies CASSEVGYTEAFF.

This clonotype occurred many times. The chain is built from TRBV28 and TRBJ1-1, with D possibly TRBD1 on 6 matching bases. This CDR3 has 18 residues. V was trimmed by 2 bases and J by 3 bases, leaving 22 bases between them. Germline CDR1 is MDHEN and CDR2 is SYDVKM. Here the CDR3 DNA reads TGTGCCAGCAGTTTAAGAGGTTGGATCGGTGGGACATACACTGAAGCTTTCTTT. Residues: CASSLRGWIGGTYTEAFF.

CDR3 sequence (DNA): TGTGCCAGCAGTGGAGGGCCAGTGGGACTAGCCTACGAGCAGTACTTC. Its protein is CASSGGPVGLAYEQYF. V usage is TRBV2 and J usage is TRBJ2-7; 8 bases match TRBD2. V shed 4 bases, J shed 2 bases, and the junction held 10 bases outside the gene matches. The germline gives CDR1 SNHLY, CDR2 FYNNEI. The length of the CDR3 is 16 residues.

Many counts were recorded for this clonotype. J is TRBJ2-2 and V is TRBV28; D remains ambiguous. The V end lost 2 bases, the J end lost 0 bases, and 10 bases lay between the germline ends. The V gene's germline CDR1 is MDHEN and CDR2 SYDVKM. The CDR3 has 16 residues. In DNA, the CDR3 is TGTGCCAGCAGTTTAGTGCGGTACCCGAACACCGGGGAGCTGTTTTTT. Amino acid sequence: CASSLVRYPNTGELFF.

In its sample, this clonotype was seen a few times. The chain recombines TRBV4-1 with TRBJ1-1; 7 bases match TRBD1. The junction had 6 bases not matched to a gene; V was cut back by 4 bases and J by 7 bases. Germline loops: CDR1 MGHRA, CDR2 YSYEKL. The CDR3 has 13 amino acids. In DNA, the CDR3 is TGCGCCAGCAGCCCCGACAGGGAACGTGAAGCTTTCTTT. Translated, it gives CASSPDREREAFF.

This clonotype was counted many times. This chain uses TRBV28 with TRBJ2-1; 12 bases are shared with TRBD2. The V gene end was trimmed by 0 bases and the J gene end by 3 bases; junction bases not matched to a gene: 6. The CDR3 has 18 residues. CDR1 MDHEN and CDR2 SYDVKM come from the germline V gene. CDR3 sequence (DNA): TGTGCCAGCAGTTTATGGACTAGCGGGAGCTCCCTCTACAATGAGCAGTTCTTC. Translation: CASSLWTSGSSLYNEQFF.

The CDR3: CASSTSRPAAKNIQYF. The CDR3 nucleotides are TGTGCCAGCAGTACCTCTCGACCGGCCGCCAAAAACATTCAGTACTTC. J is TRBJ2-4 and V is TRBV12-3 or TRBV12-4, with no clear D. The V gene lost 5 bases and the J gene lost 1 base, with 15 bases spanning the gap. The length of the CDR3 is 16 residues.

This clonotype was observed at least ten times. V gene TRBV12-3 or TRBV12-4 combines with J gene TRBJ1-1; D ambiguous. The ends were cut back, 5 bases at V and 5 bases at J, with 18 bases in the middle. This CDR3 region has 15 residues. CDR3 sequence reads: CASSQYDTLGTEAFF. In DNA form, the CDR3 reads TGTGCCAGCAGTCAATACGACACCCTGGGGACTGAAGCTTTCTTT.

This clonotype occurred many times. The chain has TRBV11-2 and TRBJ2-7; tentatively, D is TRBD1 (6 bases). Trimming pared 6 bases from V and 5 bases from J, leaving 14 bases between. Germline V gene lookup returns CDR1 SGHAT and CDR2 FQNNGV. The CDR3 totals 13 residues. The CDR3 region is CASSFGQSDEQYF. The CDR3 DNA sequence: TGTGCCAGCAGTTTTGGACAGTCCGACGAGCAGTACTTC. The variable domain in full, completed from reference TRBV11-2 and TRBJ2-7, reads EAGVAQSPRYKIIEKRQSVAFWCNPISGHATLYWYQQILGQGPKLLIQFQNNGVVDDSQLPKDRFSAERLKGVDSTLKIQPAKLEDSAVYLCASSFGQSDEQYFGPGTRLTVT.

The chain employs TRBV19 and TRBJ1-5; D is undetermined. The CDR3 has 15 amino acids. Germline CDR1 LNHDA, CDR2 SQIVND (reference sequence). The V end lost 6 bases, the J end lost 6 bases, and 18 bases lay between the germline ends. CDR3 amino acids: CASSSSDIFSQPQHF. The CDR3 DNA reads as TGTGCCAGTAGCTCCTCAGACATTTTTAGTCAGCCCCAGCATTTT.

This clonotype was seen ten or more times. This chain joins TRBV11-2 and TRBJ1-1; 8 bases match TRBD1. After removal of 5 bases from V and 2 bases from J, the junction contained 10 bases not matched to a gene. The germline CDR1 and CDR2 sequences are SGHAT and FQNNGV. CDR3 size: 16 residues. As DNA, the CDR3 is TGTGCCAGCAGCCTCCCGACAGGGGACCCTAACACTGAAGCTTTCTTT. Encoded protein: CASSLPTGDPNTEAFF.

Only a few counts were recorded for this clonotype. The chain is built from TRBV27 and TRBJ1-1; 7 nucleotides match TRBD1. Trimming cost V 5 bases and J 0 bases; bases outside gene matches: 9. The germline gives CDR1 MNHEY, CDR2 SMNVEV (reference sequence). The CDR3 has 16 amino acids. The CDR3 here is CASSRSTTGMNTEAFF. CDR3 DNA: TGTGCCAGCAGTAGATCCACGACAGGGATGAACACTGAAGCTTTCTTT.

This clonotype was picked up many times. The chain recombines TRBV6-8 with TRBJ1-5; 7 nucleotides align to TRBD1. The length of the CDR3 is 18 residues. Germline CDR1 reads MNHGY; CDR2 reads SAAAGT. The junction had 18 bases not matched to a gene; V was cut back by 6 bases and J by 4 bases. The CDR3 here is CASSPRDRVGGENQPQHF. The DNA of the CDR3 is TGTGCCAGCAGCCCCCGCGACAGGGTGGGTGGGGAAAATCAGCCCCAGCATTTT.

This clonotype was picked up many times. The V gene is TRBV7-9, the J gene TRBJ2-1; D is perhaps TRBD1 or TRBD2 (5 bases each). CDR3 size: 14 residues. CDR1 is SEHNR, CDR2 FQNEAQ, per germline (reference sequence). Deletions cut 2 bases from V and 5 bases from J, with 10 bases between. CDR3 sequence: CASSLTGAHNEQFF. Here the CDR3 DNA reads TGTGCCAGCAGCTTAACCGGGGCGCACAATGAGCAGTTCTTC.

This clonotype was counted ten times or more. This chain links TRBV27 with TRBJ2-1; unclear D gene. Deletions cut 4 bases from V and 0 bases from J, with 13 bases between. The CDR3 is 16 residues long. CDR1 MNHEY and CDR2 SMNVEV come from the germline V gene (reference sequence). The CDR3 reads CASSYVSLSSYNEQFF. The DNA of the CDR3 is TGTGCCAGCAGTTACGTTAGCCTATCCTCCTACAATGAGCAGTTCTTC.

The V call is TRBV19, the J call TRBJ2-5, with 9 bases aligning to TRBD2. CDR3 length: 20 amino acids. Trimming at V came to 5 bases and at J to 7 bases, leaving 26 bases not matched to a gene. Germline V CDR1 and CDR2: LNHDA, SQIVND (reference sequence). The CDR3 spells CASSALTKVASGDPVGTQYF. The DNA of the CDR3 is TGTGCCAGTAGTGCCTTAACGAAGGTGGCTAGCGGGGATCCCGTGGGGACCCAGTACTTC.

The rearrangement joins TRBV9 to TRBJ2-1; the D is unclear. The germline V and J ends were trimmed by 5 bases and 9 bases, with 6 bases remaining between them. Looked up from germline, CDR1 is SGDLS and CDR2 is YYNGEE. CDR3 length: 10 residues. CDR3 in DNA: TGTGCCAGCAGTGGAAGTGAGCAGTTCTTC. Encoded protein: CASSGSEQFF.

This clonotype was detected many times. V usage is TRBV7-2 and J usage is TRBJ1-5; no firm D call. Trimming left V 5 bases short and J 1 base short, with 12 bases between. The CDR3 consists of 15 residues. The V gene's germline CDR1 is SGHTA and CDR2 FQGNSA. CDR3 amino acids: CASSLIPWSNQPQHF. DNA of the CDR3: TGTGCCAGCAGCCTAATACCGTGGAGCAATCAGCCCCAGCATTTT.

A remark on this clonotype: A much larger clone sits a single nucleotide away, making a read error possible. J is TRBJ2-1 and V is TRBV6-8; D uncertain. The CDR3 totals 10 residues. From germline, CDR1 is MNHGY and CDR2 SAAAGT. The chain's CDR3 is CASIHNQQFF. The DNA for the CDR3 is TGTGCCAGCATCCACAATCAGCAGTTCTTC.